In its sample, the clone carrying this T cell receptor (beta chain) was seen a few times. Its antigen is undetermined. This entry is derived from a study of blood T cells in healthy people across ages. The germline V gene encodes CDR1 MDHEN and CDR2 SYDVKM. The CDR3 runs to 16 residues. V gave up 4 bases and J gave up 2 bases; unmatched junction bases: 5. Primers used in a second PCR of about 7 to 12 cycles were a sample-barcoded 5' primer and a J-beta primer mix. Each cDNA molecule carried a tag from a template-switch adaptor that contained 12 random nucleotides. TCRdb redid the calling of the 5' RACE reads with MiXCR, one entry per CDR3 protein. The table includes 700,000 to 850,000 distinct CDR3 sequences, about 36% detected once. Study results and limitations: Total diversity from one million sequenced T cells was likely underestimated.

Sequenced material: blood. This TCR was recovered from a man aged 18-30 years in good health. The rearrangement joins TRBV28 to TRBJ1-5; 10 nucleotides line up with TRBD1. This CDR3 is CASSSTGTGGNQPQHF. The CDR3 DNA sequence: TGTGCCAGCAGTTCCACCGGGACAGGGGGCAATCAGCCCCAGCATTTT.